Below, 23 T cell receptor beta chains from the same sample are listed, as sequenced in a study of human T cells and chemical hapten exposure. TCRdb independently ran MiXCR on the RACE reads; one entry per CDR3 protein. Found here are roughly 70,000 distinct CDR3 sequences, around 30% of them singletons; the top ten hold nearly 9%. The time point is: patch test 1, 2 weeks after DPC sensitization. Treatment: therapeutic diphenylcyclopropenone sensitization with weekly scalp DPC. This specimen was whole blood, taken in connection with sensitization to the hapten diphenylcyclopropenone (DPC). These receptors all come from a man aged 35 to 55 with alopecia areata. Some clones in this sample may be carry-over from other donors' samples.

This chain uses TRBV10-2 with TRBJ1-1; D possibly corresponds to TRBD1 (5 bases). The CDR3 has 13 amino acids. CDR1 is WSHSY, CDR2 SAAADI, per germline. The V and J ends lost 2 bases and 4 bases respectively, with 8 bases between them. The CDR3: CASSEVGVTEAFF. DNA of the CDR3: TGCGCCAGCAGTGAGGTAGGGGTCACTGAAGCTTTCTTT.

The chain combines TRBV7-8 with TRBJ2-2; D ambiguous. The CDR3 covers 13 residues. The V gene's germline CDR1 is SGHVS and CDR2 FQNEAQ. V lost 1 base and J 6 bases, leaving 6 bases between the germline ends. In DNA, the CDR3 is TGTGCCAGCAGCTTAGTCTATTCCGGGGAGCTGTTTTTT. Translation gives CASSLVYSGELFF.

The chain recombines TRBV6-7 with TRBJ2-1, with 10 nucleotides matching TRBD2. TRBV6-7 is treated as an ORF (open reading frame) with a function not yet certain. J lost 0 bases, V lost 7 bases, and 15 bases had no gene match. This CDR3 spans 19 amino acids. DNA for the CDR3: TGTGCCAGCATGGAGAGCAGGAGCGGGAGGGCCTGCTCCTACAATGAGCAGTTCTTC. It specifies CASMESRSGRACSYNEQFF.

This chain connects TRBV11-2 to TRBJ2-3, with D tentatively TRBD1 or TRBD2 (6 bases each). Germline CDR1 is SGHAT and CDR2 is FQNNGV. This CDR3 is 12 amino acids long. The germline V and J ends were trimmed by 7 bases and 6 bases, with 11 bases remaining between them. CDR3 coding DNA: TGTGCCAGCAAATGGGGGGCGGATACGCAGTATTTT. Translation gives CASKWGADTQYF.

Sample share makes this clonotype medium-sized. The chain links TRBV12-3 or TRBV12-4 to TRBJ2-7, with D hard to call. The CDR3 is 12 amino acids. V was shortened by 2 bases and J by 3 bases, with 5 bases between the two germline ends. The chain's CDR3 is CASSLSHYEQYF. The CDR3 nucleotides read TGTGCCAGCAGTTTATCCCACTACGAGCAGTACTTC.

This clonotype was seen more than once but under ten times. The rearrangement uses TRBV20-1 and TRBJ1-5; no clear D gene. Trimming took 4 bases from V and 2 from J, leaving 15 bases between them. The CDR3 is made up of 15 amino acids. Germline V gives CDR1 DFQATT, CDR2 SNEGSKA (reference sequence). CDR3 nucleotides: TGCAGTGCTACTCATACCCCGGACGGCAATCAGCCCCAGCATTTT. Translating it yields CSATHTPDGNQPQHF.

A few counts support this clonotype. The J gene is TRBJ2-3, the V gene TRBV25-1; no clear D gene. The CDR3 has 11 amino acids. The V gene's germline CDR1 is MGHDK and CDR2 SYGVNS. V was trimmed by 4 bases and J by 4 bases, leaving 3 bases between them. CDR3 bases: TGTGCCAGCAGTGTGTCAGATACGCAGTATTTT. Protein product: CASSVSDTQYF.

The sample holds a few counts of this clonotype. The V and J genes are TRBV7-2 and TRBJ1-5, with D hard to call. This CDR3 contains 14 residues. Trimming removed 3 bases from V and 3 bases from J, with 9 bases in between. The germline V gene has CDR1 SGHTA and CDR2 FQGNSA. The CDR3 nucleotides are TGTGCCAGCAGCTTGTCACAGTTCAATCAGCCCCAGCATTTT. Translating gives CASSLSQFNQPQHF.

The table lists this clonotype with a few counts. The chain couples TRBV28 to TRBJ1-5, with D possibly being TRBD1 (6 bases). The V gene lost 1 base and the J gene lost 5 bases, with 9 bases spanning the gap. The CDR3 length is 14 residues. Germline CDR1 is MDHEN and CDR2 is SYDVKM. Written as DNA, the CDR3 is TGTGCCAGCAGTTTATCAGGGGCGCATCAGCCCCAGCATTTT. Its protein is CASSLSGAHQPQHF.

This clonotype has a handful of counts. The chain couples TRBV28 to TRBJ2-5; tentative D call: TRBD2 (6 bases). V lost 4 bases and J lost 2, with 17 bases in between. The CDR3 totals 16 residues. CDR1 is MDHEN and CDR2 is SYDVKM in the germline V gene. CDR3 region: CASSSPSLAKQETQYF. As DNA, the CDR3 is TGTGCCAGCAGTTCCCCCTCCCTAGCGAAACAAGAGACCCAGTACTTC.

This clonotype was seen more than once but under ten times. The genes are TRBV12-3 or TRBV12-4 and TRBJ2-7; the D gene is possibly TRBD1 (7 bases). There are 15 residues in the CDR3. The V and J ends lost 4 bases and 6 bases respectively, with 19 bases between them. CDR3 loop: CASSSRGTALGEQYF. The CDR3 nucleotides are TGTGCCAGCAGTTCCCGGGGGACAGCTTTAGGCGAGCAGTACTTC.

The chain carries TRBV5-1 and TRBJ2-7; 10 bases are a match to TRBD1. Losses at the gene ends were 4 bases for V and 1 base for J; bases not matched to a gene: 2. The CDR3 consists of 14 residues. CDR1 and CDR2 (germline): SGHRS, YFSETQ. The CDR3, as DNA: TGCGCCAGCAGCGCGGGACAGGGGTCCTACGAGCAGTACTTC. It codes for CASSAGQGSYEQYF.

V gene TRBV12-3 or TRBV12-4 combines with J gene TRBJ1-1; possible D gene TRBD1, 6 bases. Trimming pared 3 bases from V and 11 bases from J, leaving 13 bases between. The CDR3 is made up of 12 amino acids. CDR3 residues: CASSFQGRGAFF. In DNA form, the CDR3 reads TGTGCCAGCAGTTTCCAGGGGCGAGGTGCTTTCTTT.

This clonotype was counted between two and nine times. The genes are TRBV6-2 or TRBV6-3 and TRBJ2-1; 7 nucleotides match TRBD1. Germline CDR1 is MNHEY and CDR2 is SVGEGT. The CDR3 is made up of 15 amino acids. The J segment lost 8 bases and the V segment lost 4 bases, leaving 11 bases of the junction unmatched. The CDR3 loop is CASSFMAGGIDEQFF. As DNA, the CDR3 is TGTGCCAGCAGTTTTATGGCAGGGGGAATCGATGAGCAGTTCTTC.

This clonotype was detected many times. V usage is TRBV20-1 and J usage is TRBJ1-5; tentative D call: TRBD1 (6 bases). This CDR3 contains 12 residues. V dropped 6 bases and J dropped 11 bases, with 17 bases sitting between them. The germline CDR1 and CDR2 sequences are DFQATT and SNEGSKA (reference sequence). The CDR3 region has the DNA TGCAGTGCCGGGAGGGGGAGCGAGACCCAGCATTTT. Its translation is CSAGRGSETQHF.

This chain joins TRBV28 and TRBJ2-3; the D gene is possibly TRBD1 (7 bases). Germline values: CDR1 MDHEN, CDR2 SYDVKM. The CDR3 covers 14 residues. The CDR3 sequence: CYTQGGGRTDTQYF. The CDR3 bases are TGTTATACTCAGGGGGGAGGCCGCACAGATACGCAGTATTTT.

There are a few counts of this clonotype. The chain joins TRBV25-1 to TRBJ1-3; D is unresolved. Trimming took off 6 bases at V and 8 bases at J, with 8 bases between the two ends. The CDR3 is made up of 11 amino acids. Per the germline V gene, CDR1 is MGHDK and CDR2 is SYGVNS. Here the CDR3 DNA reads TGTGCCAGCAGAAGGGCAGACACCATATATTTT. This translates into CASRRADTIYF. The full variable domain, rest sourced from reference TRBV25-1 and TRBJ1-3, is EADIYQTPRYLVIGTGKKITLECSQTMGHDKMYWYQQDPGMELHLIHYSYGVNSTEKGDLSSESTVSRIRTEHFPLTLESARPSHTSQYLCASRRADTIYFGEGSWLTVV.

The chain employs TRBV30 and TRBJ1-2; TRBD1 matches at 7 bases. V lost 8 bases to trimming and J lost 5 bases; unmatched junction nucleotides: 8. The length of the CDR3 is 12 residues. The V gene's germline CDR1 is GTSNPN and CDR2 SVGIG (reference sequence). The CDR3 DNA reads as TGTGCCGCGACAGGGTCCGGGTATGGCTACACCTTC. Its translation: CAATGSGYGYTF.

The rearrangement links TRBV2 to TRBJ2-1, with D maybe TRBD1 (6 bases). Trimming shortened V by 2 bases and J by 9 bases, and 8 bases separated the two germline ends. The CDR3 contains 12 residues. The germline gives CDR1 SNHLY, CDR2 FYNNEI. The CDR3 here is CASSEYRAEQFF. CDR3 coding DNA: TGTGCCAGCAGTGAATACAGGGCTGAGCAGTTCTTC.

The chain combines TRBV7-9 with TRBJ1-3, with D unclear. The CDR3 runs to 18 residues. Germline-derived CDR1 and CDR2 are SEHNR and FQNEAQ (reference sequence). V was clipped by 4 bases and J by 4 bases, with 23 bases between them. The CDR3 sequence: CASSSTPRVWALGNTIYF. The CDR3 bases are TGTGCCAGCAGCTCCACCCCCAGAGTCTGGGCGCTAGGAAACACCATATATTTT.

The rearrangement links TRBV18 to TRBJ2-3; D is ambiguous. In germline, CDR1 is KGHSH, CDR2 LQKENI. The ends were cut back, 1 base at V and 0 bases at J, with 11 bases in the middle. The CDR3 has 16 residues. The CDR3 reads CASSPRALVSTDTQYF. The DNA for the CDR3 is TGTGCCAGCTCACCACGGGCCCTCGTTAGCACAGATACGCAGTATTTT.

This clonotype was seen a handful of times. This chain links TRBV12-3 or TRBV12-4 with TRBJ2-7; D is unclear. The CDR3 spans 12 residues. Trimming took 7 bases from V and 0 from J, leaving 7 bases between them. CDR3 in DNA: TGTGCCAGCAACTCGTCCTCCTACGAGCAGTACTTC. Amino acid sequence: CASNSSSYEQYF.

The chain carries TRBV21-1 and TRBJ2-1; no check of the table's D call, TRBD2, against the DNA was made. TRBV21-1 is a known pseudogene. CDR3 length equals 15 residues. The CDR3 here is CASSKKPSGYNEQFF. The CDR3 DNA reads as TGTGCCAGCAGCAAAAAACCGAGCGGGTACAATGAGCAGTTCTTC.